Reported below is one T cell receptor beta chain. Which cohort a participant joined came from the clinical history participants gave. This record belongs to a study of blood T cell repertoires in COVID-19. Study-level information: Sites in the United States, Italy and Spain provided acute and convalescent COVID-19 samples. The cDNA or gDNA used as material had been derived from T cells, B-cell-depleted T cells, or PBMCs.

Only in-frame clones appear in the TCRdb table, and some are missing; sequencing was by immunoSEQ multiplex PCR. Of over 250,000 clones listed, about 86% are singletons. Germline lookup yields CDR1 MNHNS and CDR2 SASEGT. The CDR3 runs 13 residues. Trimming removed 3 bases at V and 4 bases at J, with 9 bases between. Sequencing was done on a sample of PBMCs or T cells enriched from blood (not recorded which). The chain carries TRBV6-1 and TRBJ1-2, with a weak D call TRBD1 (5 bases). This clonotype was obtained from a man between 25 and 39 years old with acute COVID-19. CDR3: CASSDAGLYGYTF. The CDR3 DNA is TGTGCCAGCAGTGATGCGGGGCTCTATGGCTACACCTTC.